This TCR beta chain was identified in a study of cytomegalovirus exposure and HLA in healthy donors. Study outcomes and limitations: Reports credit the classifier with highly specific, highly sensitive diagnosis of cytomegalovirus status.

A multiplex PCR was run with 60 Vbeta primers and 13 Jbeta primers. Method: immunoSEQ multiplex PCR; TCRdb's copy keeps in-frame clones and lacks some. Its clone listing holds around 120,000 clones. Unrecorded immune exposure was likely among donors, who were nominally healthy when sampled. V was cut by 8 bases and J by 2 bases, with 15 bases left in between. The germline V gene encodes CDR1 SNHLY and CDR2 FYNNEI. The CDR3 loop spans 14 amino acids. Points on this clone: Its antigen remains unknown.

The specimen was PBMCs. The chain uses TRBV2 and TRBJ1-2; D is perhaps TRBD1 (5 bases). This sequence originates from a man between 50 and 59 years old in good health and CMV-seronegative. The CDR3 DNA follows: TGTGCCAGCGGCCGCGGGACTCTCAACTATGGCTACACCTTC. It is translated as CASGRGTLNYGYTF.